A selection of T cell receptor beta chains follows, all from one sample in a study of control samples from healthy donors and cancer patients. Generated by immunoSEQ multiplex PCR, the TCRdb table keeps only in-frame clones and is missing some. The sample contains about 51,000 clones, 80% of which appear only once. Source material: blood. These receptors all stem from a man aged 65 to 85 in good health. Each CDR3 is given with its conserved first and last residue. D genes are given only for firm matches. Clone size is shown for a subset of rows, as once, few, many or a class of expanded clone.

V gene	J gene	clone size	D gene	CDR3 DNA	CDR3 protein
TRBV5-1	TRBJ2-2	-	-	TGCGCCAGCAGTAAGGACAGATCCGGCGGGGAGCTGTTTTTT	CASSKDRSGGELFF
TRBV10-3	TRBJ1-2	-	TRBD1	TGTGCCATCAGTGAGGGGACAGGGGGCGCGGACGGCTACACCTTC	CAISEGTGGADGYTF
TRBV3-1/TRBV3-2	TRBJ2-1	-	-	TGTGCCAGCAGCCAATACGGAGAGCAGTTCTTC	CASSQYGEQFF
TRBV6-5	TRBJ1-1	-	-	TGTGCCAGCAGTTGGGGTAACCCATGGGACACTGAAGCTTTCTTT	CASSWGNPWDTEAFF
TRBV7-9	TRBJ2-7	-	-	TGTGCCAGCAGCTTGACCTACGAGCAGTACTTC	CASSLTYEQYF
TRBV20-1	TRBJ2-7	-	-	TGCAGTGCTGGGACCTACGAGCAGTACTTC	CSAGTYEQYF
TRBV7-9	TRBJ2-7	once	-	TGTGCCAGCATCACAGGGACCCCGCTCTACGAGCAGTACTTC	CASITGTPLYEQYF
TRBV11-3	TRBJ2-2	-	-	TGTGCCAGCAGCTACCGGGGAACCGGGGAGCTGTTTTTT	CASSYRGTGELFF
TRBV7-8	TRBJ2-2	-	-	TGTGCCAGCAGCTTAGGAAGAAACGAAGGGGAGCTGTTTTTT	CASSLGRNEGELFF
TRBV5-1	TRBJ2-7	-	TRBD2	TGCGCCAGCAGCCCCCGGGGGGGGGCGAGCGAGCAGTACTTC	CASSPRGGASEQYF
TRBV5-1	TRBJ2-1	-	TRBD2	TGCGCCAGCAGCTTTTTTGCTAGCGGGAGTTACAATGAGCAGTTCTTC	CASSFFASGSYNEQFF
TRBV12-2	TRBJ2-7	-	-	TGTGCAAGTCGTCGCGGACTAGCGGGAGGCCTATACTACGAGCAGTACTTC	CASRRGLAGGLYYEQYF